The sequence of this T cell receptor beta chain was determined in a study of cytomegalovirus exposure and HLA in healthy donors. About the research overall: From HLA-typed donors, an early data release held around 80 million unique TCRs. Study observations and caveats: Later analysis demonstrated an association between a missense DCLRE1C variant and TCR beta V- and J-gene trimming. Confirmation in vitro established that a few CMV-associated chains were specific for CMV antigens.

Germline V lookup: CDR1 MNHEY, CDR2 SVGAGI. The CDR3 is 14 amino acids. Primers for the PCR totalled 60 Vbeta and 13 Jbeta. Method: immunoSEQ multiplex PCR; TCRdb's copy keeps in-frame clones and lacks some. The sample lists 150,000 to 160,000 clones; over 70% were seen once. Details on this clone: Its antigen is still unknown. A read error may produce the germline difference seen at one junction end.

The TCR was taken from a man aged 30-40 years in good health and CMV-seronegative. Sequenced material: PBMCs. This chain links TRBV6-5 with TRBJ1-5, with D possibly matching TRBD1 (5 bases). The CDR3 sequence is CASSSGKSNQPQNF. The CDR3 DNA is TGTGCCAGCAGTTCAGGGAAGAGCAATCAGCCCCAGAATTTT.